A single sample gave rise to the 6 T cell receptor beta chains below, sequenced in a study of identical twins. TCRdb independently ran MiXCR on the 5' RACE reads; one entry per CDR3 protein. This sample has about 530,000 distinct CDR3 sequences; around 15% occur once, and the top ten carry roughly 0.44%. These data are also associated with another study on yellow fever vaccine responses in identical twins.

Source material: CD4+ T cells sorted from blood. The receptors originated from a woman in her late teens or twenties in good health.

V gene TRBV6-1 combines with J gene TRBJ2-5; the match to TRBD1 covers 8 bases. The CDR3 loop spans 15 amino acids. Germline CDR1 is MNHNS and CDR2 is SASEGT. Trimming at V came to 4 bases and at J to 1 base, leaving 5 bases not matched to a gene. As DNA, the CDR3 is TGTGCCAGCAGTGCCAACAGGGGGTCCCAAGAGACCCAGTACTTC. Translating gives CASSANRGSQETQYF.

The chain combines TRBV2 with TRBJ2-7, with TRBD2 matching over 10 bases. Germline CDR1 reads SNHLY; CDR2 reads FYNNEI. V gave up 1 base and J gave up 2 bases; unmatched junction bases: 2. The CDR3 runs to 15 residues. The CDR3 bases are TGTGCCAGCAGTGAAGTAGCGGGAGGAACCTACGAGCAGTACTTC. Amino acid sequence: CASSEVAGGTYEQYF.

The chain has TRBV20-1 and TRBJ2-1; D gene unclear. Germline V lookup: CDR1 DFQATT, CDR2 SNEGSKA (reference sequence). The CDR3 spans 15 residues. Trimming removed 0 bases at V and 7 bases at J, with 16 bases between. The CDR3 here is CSARDSRVGLNEQFF. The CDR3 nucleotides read TGCAGTGCTAGAGACTCACGGGTAGGGTTGAATGAGCAGTTCTTC.

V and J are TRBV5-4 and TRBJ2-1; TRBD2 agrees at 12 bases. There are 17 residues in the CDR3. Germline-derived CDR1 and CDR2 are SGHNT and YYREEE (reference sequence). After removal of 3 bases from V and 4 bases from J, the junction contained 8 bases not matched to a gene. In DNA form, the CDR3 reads TGTGCCAGCAGCTCTTTACTAGCGGGAGGAGGGTACAATGAGCAGTTCTTC. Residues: CASSSLLAGGGYNEQFF.

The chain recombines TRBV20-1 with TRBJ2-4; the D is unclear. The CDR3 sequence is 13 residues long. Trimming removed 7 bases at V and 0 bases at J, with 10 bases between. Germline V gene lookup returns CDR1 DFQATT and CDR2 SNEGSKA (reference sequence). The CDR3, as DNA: TGCAGTGAACTACGGTTAGCCAAAAACATTCAGTACTTC. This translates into CSELRLAKNIQYF.

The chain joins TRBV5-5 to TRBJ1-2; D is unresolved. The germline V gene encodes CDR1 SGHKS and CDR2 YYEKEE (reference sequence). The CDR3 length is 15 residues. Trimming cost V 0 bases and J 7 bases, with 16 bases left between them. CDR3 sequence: CASSLGVTPWGGYTF. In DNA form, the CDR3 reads TGTGCCAGCAGCTTGGGGGTCACCCCCTGGGGTGGCTACACCTTC.